Listed below are T cell receptor beta chains from one sample, sequenced in a study of OX40 agonist ivuxolimab in advanced cancers. Assay used: immunoSEQ multiplex PCR; TCRdb lists only in-frame clones, some missing. In the table there are roughly 18,000 clones, around three quarters of which are singletons. Sample: CD4+ or CD8+ T cells sorted from blood, taken in a trial of the OX40 agonist ivuxolimab. The source is an adult with an advanced solid tumor such as melanoma, head and neck, liver or kidney cancer. Both conserved end residues are part of each CDR3. The D gene is left open where the match is weak. Size tells how often a clone was seen (once, few, many) or the class of an expanded clone, and some rows leave it out.

D,length,size,J,V,CDR3,DNA
-,14,few,TRBJ2-3,TRBV5-4,CASSLGFRSDTQYF,TGTGCCAGCAGCTTGGGGTTCAGAAGTGATACGCAGTATTTT
-,13,once,TRBJ2-7,TRBV6-7,CASSSGRVYEQYF,TGTGCCAGCAGTTCGGGGCGCGTATACGAGCAGTACTTC
-,13,-,TRBJ1-5,TRBV18,CASSPLFDQPQHF,TGTGCCAGCTCACCCCTATTTGATCAGCCCCAGCATTTT
TRBD2,15,-,TRBJ2-3,TRBV6-5,CASSRELAGLDTQYF,TGTGCCAGCAGCCGGGAACTAGCGGGGCTAGATACGCAGTATTTT
-,14,few,TRBJ2-5,TRBV10-3,CAISEPRAGETQYF,TGTGCCATCAGTGAGCCCCGCGCCGGAGAGACCCAGTACTTC
TRBD2,16,-,TRBJ2-5,TRBV19,CASSKASGRFQETQYF,TGTGCCAGTAGTAAGGCTAGCGGGAGGTTTCAAGAGACCCAGTACTTC
-,14,-,TRBJ1-6,TRBV5-1,CASSLASGQSPLHF,TGCGCCAGCAGCTTGGCCTCAGGGCAGTCACCCCTCCACTTT
TRBD1,15,-,TRBJ1-1,TRBV7-8,CASSSTGGVSTEAFF,TGTGCCAGCAGCTCCACAGGGGGCGTAAGCACTGAAGCTTTCTTT
TRBD1,14,-,TRBJ2-3,TRBV6-1,CASHQGAHTDTQYF,TGTGCCAGCCATCAGGGGGCCCACACAGATACGCAGTATTTT
TRBD2,18,medium-sized,TRBJ2-6,TRBV28,CASSPAGGQTPGANVLTF,TGTGCCAGCAGTCCAGCGGGAGGCCAAACCCCAGGGGCCAACGTCCTGACTTTC
TRBD1,12,-,TRBJ2-1,TRBV29-1,CSGLQGRNEQFF,TGCAGCGGGCTACAGGGGCGTAATGAGCAGTTCTTC
-,14,few,TRBJ2-3,TRBV5-4,CASSGQLAPDTQYF,TGTGCCAGCAGCGGCCAACTAGCTCCAGATACGCAGTATTTT
-,12,-,TRBJ2-1,TRBV9,CASSTQSEEQFF,TGTGCCAGCAGCACCCAGTCGGAGGAGCAGTTCTTC
-,12,-,TRBJ1-4,TRBV10-2,CASGAGAEKLFF,TGCGCCAGCGGGGCAGGGGCTGAAAAACTGTTTTTT
-,15,-,TRBJ2-3,TRBV30,CAFGGGAGRTDTQYF,TGTGCCTTCGGCGGGGGCGCCGGTCGCACAGATACGCAGTATTTT
TRBD1,13,-,TRBJ1-2,TRBV25-1,CASNRQGASGYTF,TGTGCCAGCAACCGACAGGGGGCGAGTGGCTACACCTTC
-,12,-,TRBJ1-2,TRBV28,CASIQEGYGYTF,TGTGCCAGCATCCAGGAAGGCTATGGCTACACCTTC
-,14,medium-sized,TRBJ1-1,TRBV7-9,CASSLGRVNTEAFF,TGTGCCAGCAGCTTAGGCAGGGTTAATACTGAAGCTTTCTTT
-,17,-,TRBJ2-6,TRBV4-1,CASSLRTESSGANVLTF,TGCGCCAGCAGCCTCCGGACAGAAAGCTCTGGGGCCAACGTCCTGACTTTC
-,14,few,TRBJ2-3,TRBV29-1,CSTSLGTSTDTQYF,TGCAGCACATCCCTCGGGACTAGCACAGATACGCAGTATTTT
TRBD1,11,medium-sized,TRBJ1-1,TRBV29-1,CSGGQAYEAFF,TGCAGCGGGGGACAGGCCTATGAAGCTTTCTTT
-,14,-,TRBJ2-2,TRBV6-1,CASSLQGLTGELFF,TGTGCCAGCTCCCTACAGGGACTCACCGGGGAGCTGTTTTTT
-,14,-,TRBJ2-3,TRBV7-2,CASNTVSSADTQYF,TGTGCCAGCAACACCGTTTCTAGCGCAGATACGCAGTATTTT
-,12,-,TRBJ2-2,TRBV9,CASEAATGELFF,TGTGCCAGCGAAGCAGCTACCGGGGAGCTGTTTTTT
-,14,-,TRBJ2-4,TRBV2,CASSEWVQKNIQYF,TGTGCCAGCAGTGAATGGGTACAGAAAAACATTCAGTACTTC
-,13,-,TRBJ1-3,TRBV27,CASSPQDGNTIYF,TGTGCCAGCAGTCCTCAGGACGGGAACACCATATATTTT
TRBD1,14,-,TRBJ1-1,TRBV5-4,CASSPDRANTEAFF,TGTGCCAGCAGTCCCGACAGGGCTAACACTGAAGCTTTCTTT
TRBD1,17,-,TRBJ2-5,TRBV15,CATSSSEFGTAQETQYF,TGTGCCACCAGCAGCAGTGAGTTCGGGACAGCCCAAGAGACCCAGTACTTC
-,15,-,TRBJ1-2,TRBV7-2,CASSPTPQGRYGYTF,TGTGCCAGCAGCCCCACCCCACAGGGCCGGTATGGCTACACCTTC
TRBD1,16,-,TRBJ1-4,TRBV13,CASSPQGTATNEKLFF,TGTGCCAGCAGCCCACAAGGGACAGCAACTAATGAAAAACTGTTTTTT
-,15,-,TRBJ1-2,TRBV19,CASTYGGVGRDGYTF,TGTGCCAGTACCTACGGCGGGGTCGGTAGGGACGGCTACACCTTC
TRBD2,14,once,TRBJ2-5,TRBV9,CASSVSGGPETQYF,TGTGCCAGCAGCGTAAGCGGGGGCCCCGAGACCCAGTACTTC
-,17,-,TRBJ2-1,TRBV5-4,CASSQDEDSSSYNEQFF,TGTGCCAGCAGCCAAGATGAGGACTCGAGCTCCTACAATGAGCAGTTCTTC
-,13,-,TRBJ1-1,TRBV27,CASSLTSWTEAFF,TGTGCCAGCAGTTTAACTTCCTGGACAGAAGCTTTCTTT
TRBD1,15,-,TRBJ2-3,TRBV9,CASSVRQGDTDTQYF,TGTGCCAGCAGCGTCCGACAGGGGGATACAGATACGCAGTATTTT
-,14,-,TRBJ2-3,TRBV5-1,CASNPGGSSGTQYF,TGCGCCAGCAACCCAGGGGGGTCCTCGGGTACGCAGTATTTT
-,13,-,TRBJ2-7,TRBV27,CASSLYPHGEQYF,TGTGCCAGCAGTTTATACCCCCATGGAGAGCAGTACTTC